These 3 T cell receptor beta chains were sequenced from one sample in a study of T cell changes during pregnancy in multiple sclerosis. Sequencing was performed with immunoSEQ multiplex PCR; in TCRdb, only in-frame clones are kept and a portion is missing. The sample shows 30,000 to 45,000 clones, roughly 90% of them seen only once. Specimen: CD8+ T cells from peripheral blood mononuclear cells, collected before pregnancy. These receptors were collected from a female donor with multiple sclerosis, enrolled in a pregnancy study.

The chain couples TRBV14 to TRBJ1-1, with D possibly TRBD1 on 6 matching bases. The CDR3 spans 14 residues. Between the trimmed V and J ends, which lost 3 bases and 10 bases, there was a span of 18 bases. From germline, CDR1 is SGHDN and CDR2 FVKESK. The DNA for the CDR3 is TGTGCCAGCAGCCACGGGACACCCTCCAGGGGAGCTTTCTTT. Translating gives CASSHGTPSRGAFF.

This chain uses TRBV27 with TRBJ2-1, with 8 bases identical to TRBD2. The junction had 13 bases not matched to a gene; V was cut back by 4 bases and J by 2 bases. CDR1 and CDR2 from the germline V gene are MNHEY and SMNVEV (reference sequence). This CDR3 is built from 18 residues. The DNA of the CDR3 is TGTGCCAGCAGTTCCACTAGCGGCTCTATTCCTCCCTACAATGAGCAGTTCTTC. Encoded protein: CASSSTSGSIPPYNEQFF.

The J gene is TRBJ1-4, the V gene TRBV5-1; 7 bases agree with TRBD1. V shed 4 bases and J 5 bases; nucleotides not matched to a gene: 5. The CDR3 has 14 residues. Germline V lookup: CDR1 SGHRS, CDR2 YFSETQ. The CDR3 spells CASSLGQSNEKLFF. The CDR3 coding sequence is TGCGCCAGCAGCCTGGGACAGTCAAATGAAAAACTGTTTTTT.